These 32 T cell receptor beta chains were sequenced from one sample in a study of beta chain features in type 1 diabetes. Findings and caveats of the study: Among patients with Type 1 diabetes, TCRB CDR3s were moderately but significantly shorter in every one of the four CD4+ subsets.

Every isolated RNA sample was fully reverse transcribed, so sequencing captured expressed TCRB transcripts. Method: immunoSEQ multiplex PCR; TCRdb's copy keeps in-frame clones and lacks some. The sample has 310,000 or so clones; about a tenth are singletons. Their antigen targets remain unknown. Sequences were obtained from central memory CD4+ T cells from blood. These receptors all stem from a man younger than 45 with type 1 diabetes.

This clone was observed a few times. The rearrangement uses TRBV5-1 and TRBJ2-3, with 8 nucleotides matching TRBD2. The V gene end was trimmed by 4 bases and the J gene end by 2 bases; junction bases not matched to a gene: 6. Germline V gives CDR1 SGHRS, CDR2 YFSETQ. The CDR3 spans 15 residues. The CDR3 DNA sequence: TGCGCCAGCAGCCCCAGCGGGGGCCCCACAGATACGCAGTATTTT. This gives the protein CASSPSGGPTDTQYF.

The chain combines TRBV18 with TRBJ2-3; D unclear. V lost 1 base and J 0 bases, leaving 8 bases between the germline ends. This CDR3 region has 15 residues. Germline V lookup: CDR1 KGHSH, CDR2 LQKENI. Here the CDR3 DNA reads TGTGCCAGCTCACCACAGGGTCTTAGCACAGATACGCAGTATTTT. The encoded protein is CASSPQGLSTDTQYF.

The chain combines TRBV28 with TRBJ2-1; 9 bases map to TRBD1. This CDR3 is built from 16 residues. V lost 8 bases and J lost 9; bases outside the gene matches: 17. The germline V gene encodes CDR1 MDHEN and CDR2 SYDVKM. The CDR3 spells CASGLIPGQGISEQFF. The DNA for the CDR3 is TGTGCCAGCGGACTGATACCGGGACAGGGAATATCTGAGCAGTTCTTC.

J is TRBJ1-4 and V is TRBV5-1; a possible D gene is TRBD1 (6 bases). Germline values: CDR1 SGHRS, CDR2 YFSETQ. The ends were cut back, 0 bases at V and 3 bases at J, with 15 bases in the middle. The CDR3 loop spans 17 amino acids. Here the CDR3 DNA reads TGCGCCAGCAGCTTGGCCCCAGGGGCAGGAGCTAATGAAAAACTGTTTTTT. Its translation is CASSLAPGAGANEKLFF.

As regards this clone: This specimen includes other DNA sequences encoding the same CDR3. The gene calls are TRBV20-1 and TRBJ2-1, with D unresolved. Germline CDR1 is DFQATT and CDR2 is SNEGSKA (reference sequence). This CDR3 contains 11 residues. V lost 3 bases and J 5 bases, leaving 5 bases between the germline ends. The CDR3 region is CSASRNNEQFF. DNA for the CDR3: TGCAGTGCTAGTAGGAACAATGAGCAGTTCTTC.

This clone has just a few counts. The V call is TRBV6-6, the J call TRBJ2-7; the D gene is possibly TRBD1 (6 bases). The CDR3 is made up of 14 amino acids. CDR1 MNHNY and CDR2 SVGAGI come from the germline V gene (reference sequence). Trimming left V 2 bases short and J 7 bases short, with 15 bases between. CDR3: CASSYGNRVGEQYF. The CDR3 region has the DNA TGTGCCAGCAGTTACGGGAACAGGGTAGGGGAGCAGTACTTC.

This clone occurred many times. This chain uses TRBV28 with TRBJ2-1; 12 bases align to TRBD1. The CDR3 runs to 15 residues. The junction had 7 bases not matched to a gene; V was cut back by 6 bases and J by 7 bases. The V gene's germline CDR1 is MDHEN and CDR2 SYDVKM. CDR3 nucleotides: TGTGCCAGCAGCCGACCGGGACAGGGGGCTAATGAGCAGTTCTTC. It yields the protein CASSRPGQGANEQFF.

The V call is TRBV9, the J call TRBJ2-2, with D possibly being TRBD1 (6 bases). The CDR3 contains 15 residues. Germline V lookup: CDR1 SGDLS, CDR2 YYNGEE. V was trimmed by 4 bases and J by 4 bases, leaving 14 bases between them. CDR3: CASSRLLGATGELFF. CDR3 nucleotides: TGTGCCAGCAGCCGCCTATTGGGGGCCACCGGGGAGCTGTTTTTT. The full variable domain, completed using reference TRBV9 and TRBJ2-2, is DSGVTQTPKHLITATGQRVTLRCSPRSGDLSVYWYQQSLDQGLQFLIQYYNGEERAKGNILERFSAQQFPDLHSELNLSSLELGDSALYFCASSRLLGATGELFFGEGSRLTVL.

This clone was counted at least ten times. The V and J genes are TRBV7-9 and TRBJ2-3, with D possibly matching TRBD1 (5 bases). V was pared by 7 bases and J by 4 bases, with 9 bases between. Germline-derived CDR1 and CDR2 are SEHNR and FQNEAQ (reference sequence). The CDR3 length is 12 residues. CDR3 DNA: TGTGCCAGCAACTCAGGGTCAGATACGCAGTATTTT. Residues: CASNSGSDTQYF.

The rearrangement joins TRBV27 to TRBJ2-3, with TRBD2 matching 9 bases. V shed 5 bases, J shed 0 bases, and the junction held 6 bases outside the gene matches. The CDR3 consists of 16 residues. Per the germline V gene, CDR1 is MNHEY and CDR2 is SMNVEV (reference sequence). The CDR3: CASSGLAHSSTDTQYF. CDR3 nucleotides: TGTGCCAGCAGTGGACTAGCGCATTCTAGCACAGATACGCAGTATTTT.

The chain carries TRBV10-3 and TRBJ1-3; no definite D call. This CDR3 region has 13 residues. Germline V lookup: CDR1 ENHRY, CDR2 SYGVKD. The V gene lost 4 bases and the J gene lost 4 bases, with 8 bases spanning the gap. Here the CDR3 reads CAISGAVGNTIYF. The CDR3 bases are TGTGCCATCAGTGGAGCGGTCGGAAACACCATATATTTT.

This clone was observed a handful of times. This sample also contains other DNA sequences that code for the same CDR3. The chain's CDR3 is CASSQGLAGGTDTQYF. The CDR3 coding sequence is TGCGCCAGCAGCCAAGGTCTAGCGGGGGGCACAGATACGCAGTATTTT. V gene TRBV4-1 combines with J gene TRBJ2-3; 10 nucleotides align to TRBD2. V was clipped by 1 base and J by 1 base; unmatched bases: 2. This CDR3 comprises 16 residues. Germline CDR1 MGHRA, CDR2 YSYEKL.

The CDR3 DNA reads as TGTGCCAGCAGCTTGGGGGTAGCGGAGCCCTATGGCTACACCTTC. Amino acid sequence: CASSLGVAEPYGYTF. The V call is TRBV5-6, the J call TRBJ1-2; D ambiguous. Trimming removed 0 bases at V and 4 bases at J, with 13 bases between. This CDR3 region has 15 residues. CDR1 and CDR2 (germline): SGHDT, YYEEEE.

The chain has TRBV30 and TRBJ1-1; D is undetermined. The CDR3 runs to 18 residues. Per the germline V gene, CDR1 is GTSNPN and CDR2 is SVGIG (reference sequence). With 0 bases removed from V and 0 bases from J, the gap between germline ends came to 20 bases. CDR3 amino acids: CAWSVRRGPLRMNTEAFF. The CDR3 region has the DNA TGTGCCTGGAGTGTGCGGAGAGGGCCTCTTCGAATGAACACTGAAGCTTTCTTT.

CDR3 protein: CASSSTGVSRETQYF. As DNA, the CDR3 is TGTGCCAGCAGCTCGACAGGTGTGTCGAGAGAGACCCAGTACTTC. The rearrangement joins TRBV7-2 to TRBJ2-5; D is perhaps TRBD1 (6 bases). V lost 4 bases and J 4 bases, leaving 16 bases between the germline ends. Looked up from germline, CDR1 is SGHTA and CDR2 is FQGNSA. The CDR3 length is 15 residues.

This clone was seen repeatedly, ten times or more. Other DNA variants within this sample encode the same CDR3. V usage is TRBV13 and J usage is TRBJ1-1, with TRBD1 matching over 9 bases. The CDR3 is made up of 14 amino acids. Germline lookup yields CDR1 PRHDT and CDR2 FYEKMQ (reference sequence). Trimming took 5 bases from V and 1 from J; bases not matched to a gene: 2. The CDR3 loop is CASSRGQGNTEAFF. In nucleotides, the CDR3 is TGTGCCAGCAGCCGGGGACAGGGGAACACTGAAGCTTTCTTT.

This clone was observed many times. For the CDR3, the DNA is TGCGCCAGCAGTCAACCCTTAGAGAGGGGGCACACCGGGGAGCTGTTTTTT. Its translation: CASSQPLERGHTGELFF. The chain combines TRBV23-1 with TRBJ2-2, with 7 nucleotides matching TRBD1. TRBV23-1 is annotated as an ORF whose role is uncertain. There are 17 residues in the CDR3. With 2 bases clipped from V and 3 bases from J, the junction kept 9 bases outside the gene matches.

This clone was picked up many times. J is TRBJ1-6 and V is TRBV2, with 9 bases fitting TRBD1. Germline V gives CDR1 SNHLY, CDR2 FYNNEI. CDR3 length equals 15 residues. J gave up 7 bases and V 7 bases, and 8 bases lay outside the gene matches. CDR3: CASNTGGARNSPLHF. The CDR3 nucleotides read TGTGCCAGCAACACAGGGGGCGCGAGGAATTCACCCCTCCACTTT. The full variable domain, in which reference TRBV2 and TRBJ1-6 provide the parts outside the CDR3, is EPEVTQTPSHQVTQMGQEVILRCVPISNHLYFYWYRQILGQKVEFLVSFYNNEISEKSEIFDDQFSVERPDGSNFTLKIRSTKLEDSAMYFCASNTGGARNSPLHFGNGTRLTVT.

The chain employs TRBV4-3 and TRBJ2-5; the D gene is possibly TRBD2 (7 bases). The CDR3 covers 14 residues. Between the trimmed V and J ends, which lost 0 bases and 6 bases, there was a span of 11 bases. Germline V gives CDR1 LGHNA, CDR2 YSLEER. CDR3 DNA: TGCGCCAGCAGCCAAGAGGAGGGGGGGAAGACCCAGTACTTC. Amino acids: CASSQEEGGKTQYF.

The CDR3 nucleotides are TGTGCCAGCAGCTTAGCGGTTGCGGGGGGTTCCTACAATGAGCAGTTCTTC. The encoded protein is CASSLAVAGGSYNEQFF. V is TRBV7-8 and J is TRBJ2-1; 8 positions agree with TRBD2. V lost 0 bases to trimming and J lost 1 base; unmatched junction nucleotides: 5. The CDR3 spans 17 residues. The germline CDR1 and CDR2 sequences are SGHVS and FQNEAQ.

The rearrangement uses TRBV27 and TRBJ2-5, with a possible D match to TRBD2 (5 bases). Germline CDR1 is MNHEY and CDR2 is SMNVEV (reference sequence). Trimming pared 4 bases from V and 2 bases from J, leaving 14 bases between. This CDR3 is 15 amino acids long. Here the CDR3 DNA reads TGTGCCAGCAGTTCACAAATGCTAGCTCAAGAGACCCAGTACTTC. This codes for CASSSQMLAQETQYF.

Ten or more counts support this clone. The rearrangement joins TRBV15 to TRBJ1-4; a possible D gene is TRBD1 (6 bases). The germline V gene has CDR1 LNHNV and CDR2 YYDKDF (reference sequence). The CDR3 covers 14 residues. Trimming left V 3 bases short and J 5 bases short, with 10 bases between. The CDR3 here is CATSSDRRNEKLFF. The CDR3 region has the DNA TGTGCCACCAGCAGCGACAGGCGGAATGAAAAACTGTTTTTT.

This clone has only a few counts. The chain couples TRBV6-1 to TRBJ1-5; D call uncertain. The germline V gene has CDR1 MNHNS and CDR2 SASEGT. CDR3 length: 16 amino acids. V lost 4 bases and J lost 5, with 18 bases in between. CDR3: CASSARAGRQDQPQHF. The DNA of the CDR3 is TGTGCCAGCAGTGCCCGGGCGGGGAGACAAGATCAGCCCCAGCATTTT.

This clone has ten or more counts. The V call is TRBV7-2, the J call TRBJ1-3, with D uncertain. CDR3 length: 16 amino acids. Trimming took 4 bases from V and 0 from J, leaving 13 bases between them. Germline CDR1 is SGHTA and CDR2 is FQGNSA. Written as DNA, the CDR3 is TGTGCCAGCAGCTATGTTAACGCTAACTCTGGAAACACCATATATTTT. This encodes CASSYVNANSGNTIYF.

This clone was seen more than once but under ten times. The V gene is TRBV29-1, the J gene TRBJ2-7, with 10 bases identical to TRBD1. V lost 5 bases, J lost 2 bases, and 6 bases stayed unmatched. Germline V lookup: CDR1 SQVTM, CDR2 ANQGSEA. CDR3 size: 14 residues. The CDR3 coding sequence is TGCAGCGTTTCTTCTGGACAGGGGGCCTACGAGCAGTACTTC. Translated: CSVSSGQGAYEQYF.

Only a few counts were recorded for this clone. The chain recombines TRBV21-1 with TRBJ1-6. TRBV21-1 is a recognized pseudogene. The CDR3 has 14 amino acids. The CDR3 region has the DNA TGTGCCAGCAGCACTTTCCCGGGACTCCCACCCCTCCACTTT. Encoded protein: CASSTFPGLPPLHF.

This clone was picked up many times. The CDR3 DNA is TGTGCCAGCTCACCTCGCACTAGCACCGGGGAGCTGTTTTTT. Its protein product is CASSPRTSTGELFF. This rearrangement joins TRBV18 to TRBJ2-2; D might be TRBD2 (5 bases). Germline loops: CDR1 KGHSH, CDR2 LQKENI. V was clipped by 3 bases and J by 4 bases, with 9 bases between them. The CDR3 is 14 amino acids.

This clone has only a few counts. This sample includes further DNA sequences coding for the same CDR3. The chain employs TRBV4-3 and TRBJ1-2, with 9 bases matching TRBD1. Germline CDR1 reads LGHNA; CDR2 reads YSLEER. J gave up 4 bases and V 0 bases, and 3 bases lay outside the gene matches. This CDR3 spans 15 amino acids. CDR3 DNA: TGCGCCAGCAGCCAAGATACAGGGGGCGGCTATGGCTACACCTTC. It translates to CASSQDTGGGYGYTF.

This chain links TRBV5-1 with TRBJ2-5; 8 bases are shared with TRBD1. Germline CDR1 reads SGHRS; CDR2 reads YFSETQ. With V trimmed by 4 bases and J by 3 bases, 2 bases remained unmatched. CDR3 length: 13 amino acids. The CDR3 region has the DNA TGCGCCAGCAGCGAGGGACAGGAAGAGACCCAGTACTTC. It yields the protein CASSEGQEETQYF.

The CDR3 sequence is CSASRVAEQYF. CDR3 bases: TGCAGTGCTAGTAGGGTGGCCGAGCAGTACTTC. The chain links TRBV20-1 to TRBJ2-7; no firm D call. Trimming stripped 3 bases from V and 6 bases from J, with 9 bases between. This CDR3 spans 11 amino acids. Germline loops: CDR1 DFQATT, CDR2 SNEGSKA (reference sequence).

This clone has more than one count but fewer than ten. V gene TRBV7-9 combines with J gene TRBJ2-3; D uncertain. The CDR3 sequence is 14 residues long. V lost 5 bases to trimming and J lost 2 bases, with 11 bases between them. In germline, CDR1 is SEHNR, CDR2 FQNEAQ (reference sequence). The chain's CDR3 is CASSPRNPTDTQYF. The CDR3 DNA sequence: TGTGCCAGCAGCCCACGGAACCCCACAGATACGCAGTATTTT.

The V call is TRBV7-8, the J call TRBJ2-5; the match to TRBD2 covers 12 bases. The CDR3 covers 15 residues. The V and J ends lost 5 bases and 2 bases, in that order; junction bases with no gene match: 3. Germline CDR1 SGHVS, CDR2 FQNEAQ. The CDR3 nucleotides are TGTGCCAGCAGCCGGACTAGCGGGGCTCAAGAGACCCAGTACTTC. This translates into CASSRTSGAQETQYF.